This TCR beta chain was captured by sequencing in a study of neurological immune-mediated disorders. This clonotype was counted many times. Time point of the sample: longitudinal time-point 1 (baseline). Germline CDR1 reads LNHNV; CDR2 reads YYDKDF (reference sequence). The CDR3 contains 13 residues. Deletions cut 5 bases from V and 4 bases from J, with 9 bases between. TCRdb called the 5' RACE reads again in MiXCR, with one record for every CDR3 protein. Of about 40,000 distinct CDR3 sequences listed, roughly 3.2% are singletons. The rearrangement uses TRBV15 and TRBJ1-3; the D is unclear. The source material was PBMCs. The sequence derives from a woman aged 60 to 75 with multiple sclerosis. The DNA of the CDR3 is TGTGCCACCAGCGAAGTCGTGGGAAACACCATATATTTT. It is translated as CATSEVVGNTIYF. Using reference TRBV15 and TRBJ1-3 for the parts outside the CDR3, the full variable domain is DAMVIQNPRYQVTQFGKPVTLSCSQTLNHNVMYWYQQKSSQAPKLLFHYYDKDFNNEADTPDNFQSRRPNTSFCFLDIRSPGLGDTAMYLCATSEVVGNTIYFGEGSWLTVV.